The 17 T cell receptor beta chains below were found in one sample sequenced in a study of CD8 T cells in ankylosing spondylitis. TCRdb reprocessed the 5' RACE reads via MiXCR and lists one record per CDR3 protein. Found here are around 180,000 distinct CDR3 sequences, 15% to 20% of them singletons; the top ten hold approximately 4%. The sequenced sample consisted of blood, either unsorted or a sorted T cell fraction (not recorded which). The receptors come from a male donor aged 10-30 years with ankylosing spondylitis or in good health (not recorded which).

This clonotype was picked up many times. This chain links TRBV5-5 with TRBJ2-1, with D perhaps TRBD2 (5 bases). CDR1 and CDR2 from the germline V gene are SGHKS and YYEKEE (reference sequence). V lost 3 bases and J 4 bases, leaving 17 bases between the germline ends. The CDR3 runs to 16 residues. CDR3 loop: CASSSGLSASYNEQFF. CDR3 nucleotides: TGTGCCAGCAGCTCAGGACTCAGCGCAAGTTACAATGAGCAGTTCTTC.

This clonotype appeared many times. The chain links TRBV5-6 to TRBJ2-3, with D unclear. The CDR3 has 13 amino acids. Germline V lookup: CDR1 SGHDT, CDR2 YYEEEE. Trimming shortened V by 4 bases and J by 2 bases, and 8 bases separated the two germline ends. CDR3 region: CASSEGNTDTQYF. CDR3 sequence (DNA): TGTGCCAGCAGCGAAGGAAACACAGATACGCAGTATTTT.

This clonotype occurred many times. J is TRBJ2-7 and V is TRBV30; possibly TRBD1 for D (6 bases). The CDR3 is 14 amino acids. Germline lookup yields CDR1 GTSNPN and CDR2 SVGIG (reference sequence). The V gene lost 2 bases and the J gene lost 9 bases, with 20 bases spanning the gap. Here the CDR3 reads CAWSLGQKMKPQYV. The CDR3 DNA is TGTGCCTGGAGTCTCGGACAGAAAATGAAACCGCAGTACGTC.

The genes are TRBV29-1 and TRBJ2-3; no clear D. With 6 bases removed from V and 0 bases from J, the gap between germline ends came to 22 bases. This CDR3 has 17 amino acids. The germline gives CDR1 SQVTM, CDR2 ANQGSEA. DNA of the CDR3: TGCAGCGTAGCCATTAAGGCCAGGACCTCTAGCACAGATACGCAGTATTTT. Its translation: CSVAIKARTSSTDTQYF.

This sequence joins TRBV12-3 or TRBV12-4 and TRBJ2-1, with D perhaps TRBD2 (5 bases). V was cut by 5 bases and J by 5 bases, with 10 bases left in between. The CDR3 length is 13 residues. The CDR3 region has the DNA TGTGCCAGCAGTCCCTCGGGGAACAATGAGCAGTTCTTC. Encoded protein: CASSPSGNNEQFF.

This clonotype was recorded many times. The chain carries TRBV12-3 or TRBV12-4 and TRBJ2-3, with D unclear. V lost 5 bases, J lost 1 base, and 7 bases lay in between. There are 13 residues in the CDR3. CDR3 bases: TGTGCCAGCAGTCCACTTCGCACAGATACGCAGTATTTT. As protein: CASSPLRTDTQYF.

This clonotype was counted ten times or more. The V and J genes are TRBV28 and TRBJ2-7, with TRBD2 matching over 13 bases. Per germline, CDR1 MDHEN and CDR2 SYDVKM. With V trimmed by 2 bases and J by 4 bases, 8 bases remained unmatched. This CDR3 has 17 amino acids. DNA for the CDR3: TGTGCCAGCAGTTTAAGGGGGGGGACTAGCGGGATGTACGAGCAGTACTTC. Translated: CASSLRGGTSGMYEQYF.

The rearrangement uses TRBV2 and TRBJ2-1; D not certain. Germline values: CDR1 SNHLY, CDR2 FYNNEI. This CDR3 has 16 amino acids. V was shortened by 7 bases and J by 0 bases, with 16 bases between the two germline ends. The CDR3 spells CASTEADRSSYNEQFF. DNA of the CDR3: TGTGCCAGCACCGAGGCTGATCGGAGCTCCTACAATGAGCAGTTCTTC.

CDR3 sequence (DNA): TGTGCCAGCAGCTTATCTTCGGGTAGCTCCTACAATGAGCAGTTCTTC. Translated: CASSLSSGSSYNEQFF. The rearrangement uses TRBV7-6 and TRBJ2-1; D gene unclear. CDR3 length equals 16 residues. Germline CDR1 SGHVS, CDR2 FNYEAQ. The germline V and J ends were trimmed by 2 bases and 0 bases, with 11 bases remaining between them.

This clonotype was counted many times. V usage is TRBV7-9 and J usage is TRBJ2-1; TRBD2 aligns across 7 bases. With V trimmed by 0 bases and J by 7 bases, 3 bases remained unmatched. CDR1 is SEHNR and CDR2 is FQNEAQ in the germline V gene (reference sequence). This CDR3 contains 14 residues. The CDR3 sequence is CASSLAGGENEQFF. The DNA for the CDR3 is TGTGCCAGCAGCTTAGCGGGAGGGGAAAATGAGCAGTTCTTC.

This clonotype has at least ten counts. The chain uses TRBV20-1 and TRBJ1-5; 9 nucleotides line up with TRBD1. The CDR3 totals 16 residues. V shed 6 bases, J shed 0 bases, and the junction held 9 bases outside the gene matches. Germline CDR1 reads DFQATT; CDR2 reads SNEGSKA (reference sequence). CDR3 in amino acids: CSAGQGVGASNQPQHF. The CDR3 nucleotides read TGCAGTGCGGGACAGGGTGTTGGTGCTAGCAATCAGCCCCAGCATTTT.

The gene calls are TRBV7-2 and TRBJ2-2, with 11 bases identical to TRBD1. V gave up 5 bases and J gave up 2 bases; unmatched junction bases: 4. The V gene's germline CDR1 is SGHTA and CDR2 FQGNSA. The length of the CDR3 is 16 residues. CDR3 in DNA: TGTGCCAGCAGCCCTGGACAGGGGGCTAACACCGGGGAGCTGTTTTTT. Translation gives CASSPGQGANTGELFF.

This clonotype was picked up many times. The genes are TRBV29-1 and TRBJ2-4; 8 bases match TRBD1. The CDR3 runs to 11 residues. Germline loops: CDR1 SQVTM, CDR2 ANQGSEA. V gave up 4 bases and J gave up 8 bases; unmatched junction bases: 1. The CDR3 here is CSVGQGYIQYF. The CDR3 region has the DNA TGCAGCGTTGGACAGGGGTACATTCAGTACTTC. The full variable domain, with the rest looked up from reference TRBV29-1 and TRBJ2-4, is SAVISQKPSRDICQRGTSLTIQCQVDSQVTMMFWYRQQPGQSLTLIATANQGSEATYESGFVIDKFPISRPNLTFSTLTVSNMSPEDSSIYLCSVGQGYIQYFGAGTRLSVL.

This clonotype has a count of ten or more. V is TRBV6-5 and J is TRBJ2-7, with 9 bases fitting TRBD2. The V gene's germline CDR1 is MNHEY and CDR2 SVGAGI. V shed 9 bases and J 0 bases; nucleotides not matched to a gene: 3. The CDR3 covers 13 residues. This CDR3 reads CASRTSASYEQYF. The CDR3 bases are TGTGCCAGTCGGACTAGCGCCTCCTACGAGCAGTACTTC.

This clonotype occurred many times. The chain recombines TRBV15 with TRBJ2-7, with a tentative D call TRBD2 (5 bases). From germline, CDR1 is LNHNV and CDR2 YYDKDF (reference sequence). This CDR3 contains 14 residues. V was shortened by 0 bases and J by 5 bases, with 11 bases between the two germline ends. The CDR3 DNA reads as TGTGCCACCAGCAGAGACGGGGTCGGCCACGAGCAGTACTTC. This sequence encodes CATSRDGVGHEQYF. Filled out from reference TRBV15 and TRBJ2-7, the complete variable domain reads DAMVIQNPRYQVTQFGKPVTLSCSQTLNHNVMYWYQQKSSQAPKLLFHYYDKDFNNEADTPDNFQSRRPNTSFCFLDIRSPGLGDTAMYLCATSRDGVGHEQYFGPGTRLTVT.

This clonotype was seen at least ten times. The chain combines TRBV4-3 with TRBJ1-3, with TRBD1 identical over 8 bases. Germline values: CDR1 LGHNA, CDR2 YSLEER. Germline trimming cut 4 bases from V and 8 bases from J; bases unmatched to any gene: 13. The CDR3 is 16 amino acids. CDR3 in DNA: TGCGCCAGCAGCCCAGCCCGGACAGGGAGAACATACACCATATATTTT. Its translation: CASSPARTGRTYTIYF.

This clonotype was observed at least ten times. V is TRBV4-1 and J is TRBJ2-1; D uncertain. Trimming removed 0 bases from V and 9 bases from J, with 6 bases in between. Germline V lookup: CDR1 MGHRA, CDR2 YSYEKL. The CDR3 is 12 amino acids. The CDR3 is CASSQELGEQFF. The DNA of the CDR3 is TGCGCCAGCAGCCAAGAGTTGGGTGAGCAGTTCTTC.